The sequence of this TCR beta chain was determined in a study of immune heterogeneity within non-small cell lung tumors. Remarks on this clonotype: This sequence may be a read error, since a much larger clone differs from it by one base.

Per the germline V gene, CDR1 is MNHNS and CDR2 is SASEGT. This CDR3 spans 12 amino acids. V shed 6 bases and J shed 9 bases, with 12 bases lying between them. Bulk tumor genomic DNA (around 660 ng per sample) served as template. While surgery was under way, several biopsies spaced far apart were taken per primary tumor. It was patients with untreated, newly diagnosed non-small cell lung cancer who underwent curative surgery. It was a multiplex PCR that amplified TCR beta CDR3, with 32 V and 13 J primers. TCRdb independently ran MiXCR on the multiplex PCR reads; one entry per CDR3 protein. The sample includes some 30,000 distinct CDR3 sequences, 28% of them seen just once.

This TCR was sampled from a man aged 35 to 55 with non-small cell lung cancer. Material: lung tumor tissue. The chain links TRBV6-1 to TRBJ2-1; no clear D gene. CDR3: CASREPAFEQFF. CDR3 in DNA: TGTGCCAGCAGGGAACCAGCGTTTGAGCAGTTCTTC.